The TCR beta chain described here comes from a study of blood T cells in healthy people across ages. Across the whole study: Template-switching capture recovered about one barcoded beta molecule per two T cells.

About this clonotype: As yet, its antigen is unknown.

This CDR3 is 15 amino acids long. CDR1 and CDR2 (germline): MNHEY, SMNVEV (reference sequence). V gave up 5 bases and J gave up 0 bases; unmatched junction bases: 4. Primers used in a second PCR of roughly 7 to 12 cycles were a sample-barcoded 5' primer and a J-beta primer mix. Tagging of each cDNA molecule was performed by a template-switch adaptor with 12 random nucleotides. TCRdb re-called the 5' RACE reads with MiXCR, one entry per CDR3 protein. The table lists about 680,000 distinct CDR3 sequences, around 48% of them singletons. General study findings and limits: Versus aged donors, long-lived donors had higher diversity and more naive CD4+ cells.

Material: blood. The receptor was isolated from a woman aged 60-75 years in good health. V gene TRBV27 combines with J gene TRBJ2-7; 10 bases map to TRBD2. The CDR3 DNA is TGTGCCAGCAGTGCGTGGACTAGCGGCTCCTACGAGCAGTACTTC. Its protein product is CASSAWTSGSYEQYF.